This is a list of T cell receptor beta chains from one sample in a study of T-cell reconstitution after alpha-beta-depleted transplantation in children. TCRdb processed the PCR reads anew with MiXCR; each CDR3 protein has one entry. The sample has around 4,200 distinct CDR3 sequences, 24% seen once; the top ten hold 58%. The starting material was PBMCs, mostly from graft donor cells, obtained 60 days after TCRalphabeta/CD19-depleted stem cell transplant. All receptors derive from a boy under three years old who had a stem cell transplant for acute myeloid leukemia, so the T cells may come from the graft donor. CDR3s leave out the opening cysteine and the closing phenylalanine or tryptophan. D genes are given only for firm matches.

.	TRBV5-5	TRBJ1-6	ASSLNSIRGWVNSPLH
.	TRBV28	TRBJ2-3	ASGPGLADSEQY
TRBD1	TRBV24-1	TRBJ2-3	ATSDLEGQEVDQDTQY
.	TRBV12-2	TRBJ2-3	CKSWGTDTQY
.	TRBV6-1	TRBJ2-1	ASKYGNFDNEQF
.	TRBV6-1	TRBJ2-1	ASSEQGGSYNEQF
.	TRBV13	TRBJ1-2	ASSPFVRLRVWRGYT
TRBD2	TRBV12-3/TRBV12-4	TRBJ2-5	ASSPTGLAGGPRETQY
TRBD1	TRBV5-8	TRBJ2-7	ASSLPRDRGLH
TRBD1	TRBV19	TRBJ2-3	ASRHRGLGTDTQY
TRBD1	TRBV11-2	TRBJ1-4	ASSLDLGQGGEKLF
.	TRBV7-9	TRBJ1-2	ASSPHMGGYT
.	TRBV20-1	TRBJ1-4	SARRPLGGEKLF
TRBD1	TRBV29-1	TRBJ1-1	SVLSTGAPTRAF
.	TRBV29-1	TRBJ2-4	SVEDPDRRGKNIQY
.	TRBV7-9	TRBJ2-5	ASEETQY
TRBD1	TRBV2	TRBJ1-2	ASSETGDRVNYGYT
TRBD1	TRBV3-1	TRBJ2-5	ASCPPPFQGEEETQY
TRBD2	TRBV30	TRBJ2-1	AWSWAAGVVYNEQF
.	TRBV2	TRBJ1-4	ASSDWGPNEKLF
TRBD2	TRBV5-1	TRBJ2-1	ASSLEASGEWNEQF
TRBD1	TRBV3-1	TRBJ2-7	ASSPWDSYEQY
.	TRBV15	TRBJ2-3	GFLGGQY
.	TRBV5-6	TRBJ2-3	AIGPGLVDSEQY
.	TRBV5-1	TRBJ2-2	ASTPKGANTGELF
.	TRBV28	TRBJ2-3	ARGSGLADSDQY
.	TRBV5-5	TRBJ1-6	ASSPGRPCLH
.	TRBV28	TRBJ2-3	ASGLGLVGSEQY
TRBD1	TRBV9	TRBJ2-5	ASSVWTGTIGETQY
TRBD2	TRBV18	TRBJ2-1	ASSPPRLAGGNEQF
.	TRBV5-4	TRBJ2-5	ASSPQGQETQY
TRBD2	TRBV11-3	TRBJ2-1	ASSRASGGPSYNEQF
.	TRBV20-1	TRBJ1-2	SARDSGSNYGYT
.	TRBV4-1	TRBJ1-6	ASSQSFQFNSPLH
.	TRBV6-5	TRBJ1-3	ASSYSTAGARNTIY
.	TRBV6-5	TRBJ1-1	ASRGGTEAF
TRBD2	TRBV20-1	TRBJ2-5	SVPGQLRRAGGEKTQY
.	TRBV19	TRBJ1-2	ASSNPYRELDYGYT
.	TRBV5-6	TRBJ2-1	ARSWGEQF
.	TRBV15	TRBJ1-5	AFLGGLCSNQPQH
.	TRBV5-4	TRBJ1-2	ASSYRLANYGYT
.	TRBV12-3/TRBV12-4	TRBJ2-3	ASGGSSTDTQY
TRBD1	TRBV3-1	TRBJ2-5	ASSRQGAYETQY
.	TRBV3-1	TRBJ2-5	ASSQETQY
TRBD1	TRBV20-1	TRBJ2-1	SASFSGQGDNEQF
TRBD2	TRBV4-1	TRBJ2-1	ASSQDWAGGPNEQF
.	TRBV15	TRBJ1-5	ATSRGGAVDNQPQH
.	TRBV7-9	TRBJ2-7	ASSLAETEVRAEQY
.	TRBV5-4	TRBJ2-1	ATSWGNEQF
TRBD1	TRBV24-1	TRBJ2-7	ATSGRQGNVFEQY
.	TRBV20-1	TRBJ2-7	SARGGLTYEQY